These T cell receptor beta chains were read from a single sample in a study of OX40 agonist ivuxolimab in advanced cancers. Clones were read by immunoSEQ multiplex PCR, and TCRdb kept only the in-frame ones, dropping some. Of about 100,000 clones listed, around 93% are singletons. The specimen was CD4+ or CD8+ T cells sorted from blood, collected in a trial of the OX40 agonist ivuxolimab. The receptors were sampled from an adult with an advanced solid tumor such as melanoma, head and neck, liver or kidney cancer. Both conserved end residues are part of each CDR3. Fields, in order: CDR3 protein, CDR3 DNA, clone size, D gene, V gene, J gene. D genes are given only for firm matches. Size is stated for part of the rows, as once, few or many counts, or as a class when the clone is expanded.

cdr3_aa: CASSPHSEGHYGETQYF
cdr3_nt: TGTGCCAGCAGCCCCCACTCCGAGGGACACTATGGGGAGACCCAGTACTTC
clone_size: once
d_call: .
v_call: TRBV9
j_call: TRBJ2-5

cdr3_aa: CASSFSMNTEAFF
cdr3_nt: TGTGCCAGCAGCTTTTCGATGAACACTGAAGCTTTCTTT
clone_size: .
d_call: .
v_call: TRBV5-6
j_call: TRBJ1-1

cdr3_aa: CASSPDRGLPRYEQYF
cdr3_nt: TGTGCCAGCAGTCCGGACAGGGGGCTCCCTCGCTACGAGCAGTACTTC
clone_size: .
d_call: TRBD1
v_call: TRBV27
j_call: TRBJ2-7

cdr3_aa: CASSHDRGTEAFF
cdr3_nt: TGTGCCAGCTCACATGACCGGGGGACTGAAGCTTTCTTT
clone_size: .
d_call: .
v_call: TRBV18
j_call: TRBJ1-1

cdr3_aa: CASSPDPGAGYGYTF
cdr3_nt: TGTGCCAGCAGCCCCGATCCCGGGGCCGGATATGGCTACACCTTC
clone_size: .
d_call: .
v_call: TRBV7-3
j_call: TRBJ1-2

cdr3_aa: CASSDGTGGSQTQYF
cdr3_nt: TGTGCCAGCAGTGACGGGACAGGGGGCTCACAGACCCAGTACTTC
clone_size: .
d_call: TRBD1
v_call: TRBV6-1
j_call: TRBJ2-5

cdr3_aa: CASSTGGTTNEKLFF
cdr3_nt: TGTGCCAGCAGCACAGGGGGCACAACTAATGAAAAACTGTTTTTT
clone_size: once
d_call: TRBD1
v_call: TRBV7-9
j_call: TRBJ1-4

cdr3_aa: CASGRVGELFF
cdr3_nt: TGTGCCAGCGGGAGGGTCGGGGAGCTGTTTTTT
clone_size: .
d_call: TRBD2
v_call: TRBV9
j_call: TRBJ2-2

cdr3_aa: CASSKVGILAAGYTF
cdr3_nt: TGTGCCAGCAGCAAAGTTGGGATCCTTGCGGCCGGCTACACCTTC
clone_size: .
d_call: .
v_call: TRBV21-1
j_call: TRBJ1-2

cdr3_aa: CASSPFRGETQPQHF
cdr3_nt: TGTGCCAGCAGTCCCTTTAGGGGGGAGACCCAGCCCCAGCATTTT
clone_size: .
d_call: .
v_call: TRBV6-1
j_call: TRBJ1-5

cdr3_aa: CASSFKREKVDTQYF
cdr3_nt: TGTGCCAGCAGTTTCAAGCGGGAGAAGGTAGATACGCAGTATTTT
clone_size: .
d_call: TRBD2
v_call: TRBV6-1
j_call: TRBJ2-3

cdr3_aa: CASTLQGGAVYEQYF
cdr3_nt: TGTGCCAGCACCCTCCAGGGGGGCGCGGTCTACGAGCAGTACTTC
clone_size: .
d_call: .
v_call: TRBV7-9
j_call: TRBJ2-7

cdr3_aa: CASSLRRGELFF
cdr3_nt: TGTGCCAGCAGCTTGAGGCGCGGGGAGCTGTTTTTT
clone_size: .
d_call: .
v_call: TRBV5-8
j_call: TRBJ2-2

cdr3_aa: CAWENKGTDTQYF
cdr3_nt: TGTGCCTGGGAGAATAAGGGCACAGATACGCAGTATTTT
clone_size: .
d_call: .
v_call: TRBV30
j_call: TRBJ2-3

cdr3_aa: CASSSGFTGELFF
cdr3_nt: TGTGCCAGCAGTTCGGGTTTTACCGGGGAGCTGTTTTTT
clone_size: once
d_call: .
v_call: TRBV28
j_call: TRBJ2-2

cdr3_aa: CSVDGQGVLNEQFF
cdr3_nt: TGCAGCGTTGACGGGCAGGGGGTACTCAATGAGCAGTTCTTC
clone_size: .
d_call: TRBD1
v_call: TRBV29-1
j_call: TRBJ2-1